Each of the 7 T cell receptor beta chains below was sequenced from the same sample in a study of CD8 T cells in Susac syndrome. An amount of RNA that ranged from about 0.45 to 1 ug was reverse transcribed with random hexamers. TCRdb reprocessed the immunoSEQ multiplex PCR reads via MiXCR and lists one record per CDR3 protein. The sample includes around 190,000 distinct CDR3 sequences, 80% to 95% of them seen just once. Sequenced input: CD4+ T cells from PBMCs. The receptors shown here come from a human donor in good health.

J is TRBJ1-1 and V is TRBV6-5; no definite D call. Germline V gene lookup returns CDR1 MNHEY and CDR2 SVGAGI. The CDR3 covers 12 residues. V was shortened by 9 bases and J by 0 bases, with 8 bases between the two germline ends. The CDR3 here is CASQKVNTEAFF. In DNA form, the CDR3 reads TGTGCCAGTCAGAAAGTGAACACTGAAGCTTTCTTT.

This chain joins TRBV7-2 and TRBJ2-4, with TRBD2 matching over 7 bases. This CDR3 contains 14 residues. V lost 1 base to trimming and J lost 7 bases; unmatched junction nucleotides: 4. Germline V gene data show CDR1 as SGHTA and CDR2 as FQGNSA. The CDR3 sequence: CASSLGGGWNIQYF. The CDR3 region has the DNA TGTGCCAGCAGCTTAGGCGGGGGATGGAACATTCAGTACTTC.

This chain joins TRBV6-5 and TRBJ2-7, with D perhaps assigned TRBD1 or TRBD2 (5 bases each). Germline V gene sequence: CDR1 MNHEY, CDR2 SVGAGI. Trimming took 6 bases from V and 0 from J, leaving 15 bases between them. This CDR3 is 15 amino acids long. The CDR3 here is CASSSRGTGSYEQYV. In DNA, the CDR3 is TGTGCCAGCAGCTCGAGGGGTACTGGCTCCTACGAGCAGTACGTC.

The chain joins TRBV5-1 to TRBJ2-7; 9 bases fit TRBD1. The V gene's germline CDR1 is SGHRS and CDR2 YFSETQ. The CDR3 has 14 amino acids. Trimming removed 2 bases from V and 6 bases from J; junction bases left unmatched: 6. Here the CDR3 reads CASSFGDRAPEQYF. The CDR3 DNA is TGCGCCAGCAGCTTTGGGGACAGGGCACCCGAGCAGTACTTC.

This clonotype has more than one count but fewer than ten. The chain combines TRBV2 with TRBJ2-7; 9 bases are shared with TRBD2. The junction had 3 bases not matched to a gene; V was cut back by 6 bases and J by 0 bases. The CDR3 spans 14 residues. The germline CDR1 and CDR2 sequences are SNHLY and FYNNEI. CDR3 amino acids: CASRVAGASYEQYF. The CDR3 nucleotides read TGTGCCAGCAGGGTAGCGGGGGCCTCCTACGAGCAGTACTTC.

The chain joins TRBV30 to TRBJ1-2, with D possibly being TRBD1 (6 bases). CDR3 size: 14 residues. V lost 5 bases and J lost 6, with 19 bases in between. The germline gives CDR1 GTSNPN, CDR2 SVGIG (reference sequence). This CDR3 is CAWFILGGYHGYTF. The DNA of the CDR3 is TGTGCCTGGTTCATCCTAGGGGGGTACCATGGCTACACCTTC.

In DNA form, the CDR3 reads TGTGCCAGCAGCCTTACTGCGGTTAACTATGGCTACACCTTC. Its translation is CASSLTAVNYGYTF. The chain joins TRBV7-9 to TRBJ1-2; D is unclear. Trimming shortened V by 5 bases and J by 1 base, and 11 bases separated the two germline ends. The CDR3 runs to 14 residues. Germline V gene data show CDR1 as SEHNR and CDR2 as FQNEAQ (reference sequence).